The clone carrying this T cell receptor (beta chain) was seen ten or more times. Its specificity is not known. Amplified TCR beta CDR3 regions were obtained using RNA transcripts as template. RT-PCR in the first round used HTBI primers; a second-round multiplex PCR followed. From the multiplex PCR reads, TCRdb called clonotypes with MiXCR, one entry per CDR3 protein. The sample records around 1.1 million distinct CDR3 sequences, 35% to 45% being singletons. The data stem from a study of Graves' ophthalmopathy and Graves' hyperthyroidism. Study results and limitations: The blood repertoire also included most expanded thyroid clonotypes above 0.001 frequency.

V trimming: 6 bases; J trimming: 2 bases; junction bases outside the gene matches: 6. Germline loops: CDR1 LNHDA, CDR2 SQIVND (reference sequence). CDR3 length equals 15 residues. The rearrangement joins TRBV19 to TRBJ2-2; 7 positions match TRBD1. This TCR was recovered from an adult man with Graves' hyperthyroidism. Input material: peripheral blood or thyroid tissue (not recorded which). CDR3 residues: CASRSGTVNTGELFF. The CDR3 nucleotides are TGTGCCAGTAGGTCCGGGACAGTTAACACCGGGGAGCTGTTTTTT.